This T cell receptor beta chain was identified in a study of cytomegalovirus exposure and HLA in healthy donors. The PCR contained 60 Vbeta and 13 Jbeta primers. Data came from immunoSEQ multiplex PCR; TCRdb stores just in-frame clones and leaves some out. The table includes under 250,000 clones, around 80% detected once. In regard to this clone: Its antigen is undetermined.

General study points: The classifier reportedly diagnosed cytomegalovirus status with high specificity and sensitivity. Cytomegalovirus-associated status was assigned to roughly 160 TCR beta chains.

CDR1 and CDR2 (germline): SGHVS, FNYEAQ. V was clipped by 2 bases and J by 4 bases, with 12 bases between them. This CDR3 spans 15 amino acids. This TCR was recovered from a male donor in good health and CMV-seronegative. This sequence joins TRBV7-6 and TRBJ1-3; TRBD1 is a possible D gene (6 bases). The material sequenced was PBMCs. The CDR3 DNA reads as TGTGCCAGCAGCTTATTTCGGACAGAAGGAAACACCATATATTTT. Translating it yields CASSLFRTEGNTIYF.